This section outlines one TCR beta chain sequence together with its context. The data derive from a study of T-cell reconstitution after alpha-beta-depleted transplantation in children. This CDR3 contains 16 residues. From germline, CDR1 is SGHVS and CDR2 FQNEAQ. Trimming took off 4 bases at V and 5 bases at J, with 20 bases between the two ends. Preparation of the TCRbeta library was carried out with unique molecular identifiers. TCRdb fed the PCR reads into MiXCR, producing one record per CDR3 protein. This sample has some 640,000 distinct CDR3 sequences, with around 17% found just once. The chain joins TRBV7-8 to TRBJ2-5, with D maybe TRBD1 (5 bases). The starting material was PBMCs from the stem cell graft donor, obtained from the stem cell graft. The TCR originated in a human donor who donated a stem cell graft to a child with acute myeloid leukemia. CDR3 protein: CASSSNGQGLSETQYF. The CDR3 region has the DNA TGTGCCAGCAGCTCAAACGGGCAGGGTTTATCGGAGACCCAGTACTTC.